This TCR beta chain was identified in a study of blood T cell repertoires in COVID-19. Study in general: Material from acute and convalescent COVID-19 was sourced from the United States, Italy and Spain.

Germline values: CDR1 MNHEY, CDR2 SVGAGI. Trimming took off 5 bases at V and 0 bases at J, with 11 bases between the two ends. The CDR3 totals 15 residues. Original processing notes: By means of reference gene primer amplification, nucleated cell counts were estimated. Some clones are missing from TCRdb's copy, which holds only in-frame ones; the method was immunoSEQ multiplex PCR. V, J and clone size are those of that table, while D and trimming were read from the DNA. The data hold roughly 80,000 clones, with approximately 82% observed a single time. The sample consisted of peripheral blood. The TCR was taken from a human donor in a cohort sampled during active COVID-19. The chain employs TRBV6-5 and TRBJ1-3, with no clear D. In DNA form, the CDR3 reads TGTGCCAGCAGTAAGGGAGATCGCTCTGGAAACACCATATATTTT. Translating it yields CASSKGDRSGNTIYF.